This TCR beta chain was found in a study of metastatic and nonmetastatic thyroid tumors (dated by TCRdb to about 2020). Context from the whole study: The researchers compared repertoires between peripheral blood samples and tumor or nodule tissue samples from patients with malignant or benign thyroid disease.

The germline V gene supplies CDR1 SGHDT and CDR2 YYEEEE. The CDR3 measures 12 amino acids from cysteine to phenylalanine. The sequence is cut down to CDR3 DNA, 36 bases in frame from base 1. Deletion took 2 bases off V and 6 bases off J, with a span of 9 bases between the germline ends. Overall results and qualifications from the work: In both blood and tumor samples, malignant tumors were reported to have significantly higher TCR beta diversity than benign nodules.

None of the patients had been given any treatment before thyroid surgery. Using T-cell receptor beta sequencing, the study looked back at clinical samples from patients collected from about 2011 to 2018. This clone has ten or more counts. The specificity of this receptor is unknown. Base qualities are not at hand, and no much larger clone is one base apart. Library prep was done by PCR. The listed sequencing device is Illumina HiSeq 4000. High-throughput sequencing was used to profile the TCR beta-chain CDR3 region of each patient. The original pipeline was this. A classifier to discriminate distant-metastatic papillary thyroid cancer patients was built from CDR3 differences across clinicopathological groups. Repertoire diversity was assessed with the Shannon index, and tumor-blood repertoire similarity with the Morisita-Horn index. The public reads were reanalyzed by TCRdb: fastp trimming at Q25, MiXCR alignment, in-frame beta chains only. These V and J calls rely on TCRdb rather than the paper's analysis. This sample gives 35,000 to 50,000 clones in total; roughly 3.1% of them show up just once. Of the sample, approximately 10% is held by the ten largest clones.

Sequencing was done on a sample of blood. The receptor's source is a female donor with papillary thyroid cancer or a benign thyroid nodule (not recorded which). Some clones in this sample may be carry-over from other donors' samples. The rearrangement combines TRBV5-6 with TRBJ2-7; the D region is possibly TRBD1 or TRBD2, each matching across 5 bases. The DNA reads as follows: TGTGCCAGCAGCTTAGCAGGGACCGAGCAGTACTTC. The translation is CASSLAGTEQYF.